This T cell receptor beta chain comes out of a study of molecular identifiers for immune sequencing clone quantification. This clonotype was observed at least ten times. One entry per CDR3 protein, called by TCRdb with MiXCR from the PCR reads. Here the sample spans approximately 550,000 distinct CDR3 sequences, roughly 26% being singletons. Naive CD8 libraries came from around 20,000 to 990,000 sorted cells with 10%, 30% or 50% RNA. From germline, CDR1 is SQVTM and CDR2 ANQGSEA. This CDR3 region has 11 residues. The germline V and J ends were trimmed by 5 bases and 6 bases, with 8 bases remaining between them.

The sequence was obtained from a human donor in good health. Some libraries in this study had Jurkat cell RNA spiked in. Sequenced: naive CD8+ T cells from blood, with Jurkat cell RNA spiked in. The sample's subset: FACS-sorted CD8+CD4-CCR7+CD45RA+ naive T cells. This sequence joins TRBV29-1 and TRBJ2-1, with unresolved D. The chain's CDR3 is CSVPAVNEQFF. The CDR3 DNA is TGCAGCGTTCCCGCAGTCAATGAGCAGTTCTTC.